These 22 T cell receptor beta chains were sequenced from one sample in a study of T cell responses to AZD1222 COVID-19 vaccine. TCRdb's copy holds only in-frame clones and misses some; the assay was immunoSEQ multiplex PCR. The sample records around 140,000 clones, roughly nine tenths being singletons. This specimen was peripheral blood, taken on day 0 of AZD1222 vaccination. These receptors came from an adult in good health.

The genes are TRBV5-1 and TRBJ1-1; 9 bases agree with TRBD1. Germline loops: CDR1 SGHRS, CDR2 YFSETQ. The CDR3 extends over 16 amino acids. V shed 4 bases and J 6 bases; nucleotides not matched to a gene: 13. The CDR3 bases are TGCGCCAGCAGCGCGGAAGGACAGGGGAGGGGACCTGAAGCTTTCTTT. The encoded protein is CASSAEGQGRGPEAFF.

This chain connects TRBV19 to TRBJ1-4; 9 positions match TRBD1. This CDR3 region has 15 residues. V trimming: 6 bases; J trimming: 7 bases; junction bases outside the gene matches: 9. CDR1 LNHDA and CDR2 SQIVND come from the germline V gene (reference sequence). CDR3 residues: CASSGWDRVTEKLFF. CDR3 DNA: TGTGCCAGTAGCGGCTGGGACAGGGTGACTGAAAAACTGTTTTTT.

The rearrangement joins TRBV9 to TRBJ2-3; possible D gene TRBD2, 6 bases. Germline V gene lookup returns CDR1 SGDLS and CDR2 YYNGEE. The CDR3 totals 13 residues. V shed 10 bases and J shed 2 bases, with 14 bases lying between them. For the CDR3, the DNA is TGTGCCTCGAGGAGGGGCCCCACAGATACGCAGTATTTT. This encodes CASRRGPTDTQYF.

In nucleotides, the CDR3 is TGTGCCAGCCGGGACAGGGGACAAGAGACCCAGTACTTC. As protein: CASRDRGQETQYF. V is TRBV19 and J is TRBJ2-5; 10 bases are a match to TRBD1. With 9 bases clipped from V and 2 bases from J, the junction kept 3 bases outside the gene matches. The CDR3 consists of 13 residues. Germline CDR1 and CDR2: LNHDA and SQIVND (reference sequence).

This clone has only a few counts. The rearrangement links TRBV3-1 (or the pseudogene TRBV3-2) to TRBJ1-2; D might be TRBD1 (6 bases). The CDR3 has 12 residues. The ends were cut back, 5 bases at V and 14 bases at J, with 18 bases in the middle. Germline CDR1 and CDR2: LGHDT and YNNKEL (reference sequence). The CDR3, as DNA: TGTGCCAGCAGCGGAACAACAGGGAGTTTTACCTTC. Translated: CASSGTTGSFTF.

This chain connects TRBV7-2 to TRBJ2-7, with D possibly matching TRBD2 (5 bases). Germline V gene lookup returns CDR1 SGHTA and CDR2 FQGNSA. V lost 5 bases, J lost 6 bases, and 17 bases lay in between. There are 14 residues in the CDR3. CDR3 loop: CASSGGHALGEQYF. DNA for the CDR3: TGTGCCAGCAGCGGCGGGCACGCCCTCGGCGAGCAGTACTTC.

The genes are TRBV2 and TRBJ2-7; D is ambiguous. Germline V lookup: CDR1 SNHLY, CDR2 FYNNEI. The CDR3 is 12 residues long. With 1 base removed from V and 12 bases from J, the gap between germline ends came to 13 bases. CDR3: CASSEDQTRGYF. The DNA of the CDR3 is TGTGCCAGCAGTGAAGACCAGACTCGTGGGTACTTC.

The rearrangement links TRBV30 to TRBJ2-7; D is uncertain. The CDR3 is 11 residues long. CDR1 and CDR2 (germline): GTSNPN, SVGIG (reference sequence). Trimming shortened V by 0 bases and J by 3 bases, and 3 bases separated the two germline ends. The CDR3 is CAWSVHYEQYF. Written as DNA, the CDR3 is TGTGCCTGGAGTGTCCACTACGAGCAGTACTTC.

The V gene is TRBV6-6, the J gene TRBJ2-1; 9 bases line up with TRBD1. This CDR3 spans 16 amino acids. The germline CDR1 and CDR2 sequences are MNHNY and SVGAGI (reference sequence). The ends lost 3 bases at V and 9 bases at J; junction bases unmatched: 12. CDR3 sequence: CASSYQRTGVGTEQFF. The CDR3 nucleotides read TGTGCCAGCAGTTATCAGCGGACAGGGGTTGGTACTGAGCAGTTCTTC.

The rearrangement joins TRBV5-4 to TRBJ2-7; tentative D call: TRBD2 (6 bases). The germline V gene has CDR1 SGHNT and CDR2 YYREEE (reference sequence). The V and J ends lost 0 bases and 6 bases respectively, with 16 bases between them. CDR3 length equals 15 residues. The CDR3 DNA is TGTGCCAGCAGCTTGGCGTCGGGGCAAGCGGGCGAGCAGTACTTC. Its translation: CASSLASGQAGEQYF.

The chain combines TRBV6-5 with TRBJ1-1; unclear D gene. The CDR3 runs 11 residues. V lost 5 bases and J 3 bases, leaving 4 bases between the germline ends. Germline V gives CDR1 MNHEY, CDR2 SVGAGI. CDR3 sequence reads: CASSRYTEAFF. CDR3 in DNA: TGTGCCAGCAGTCGTTACACTGAAGCTTTCTTT.

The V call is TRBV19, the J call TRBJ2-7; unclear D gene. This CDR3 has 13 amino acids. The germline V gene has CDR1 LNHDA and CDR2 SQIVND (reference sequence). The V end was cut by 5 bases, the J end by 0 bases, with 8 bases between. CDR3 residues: CASSLQDSYEQYF. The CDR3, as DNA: TGTGCCAGTAGTTTGCAGGACTCCTACGAGCAGTACTTC.

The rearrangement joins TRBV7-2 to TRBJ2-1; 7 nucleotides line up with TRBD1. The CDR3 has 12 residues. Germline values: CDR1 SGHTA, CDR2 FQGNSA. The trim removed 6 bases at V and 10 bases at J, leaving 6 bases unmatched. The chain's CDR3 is CASRYYRGEQFF. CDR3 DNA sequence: TGTGCCAGCAGATATTACAGGGGCGAGCAGTTCTTC.

As DNA, the CDR3 is TGTGCCAGCAGCCACGGCCGGGGGGACCACAATGAAAAACTGTTTTTT. Protein product: CASSHGRGDHNEKLFF. The rearrangement links TRBV3-1 (or the pseudogene TRBV3-2) to TRBJ1-4, with D perhaps TRBD1 (5 bases). This CDR3 is built from 16 residues. Trimming stripped 3 bases from V and 5 bases from J, with 16 bases between. Germline loops: CDR1 LGHDT, CDR2 YNNKEL (reference sequence).

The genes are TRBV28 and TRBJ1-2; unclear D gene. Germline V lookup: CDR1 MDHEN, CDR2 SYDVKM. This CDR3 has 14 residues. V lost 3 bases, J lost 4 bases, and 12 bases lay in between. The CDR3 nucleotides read TGTGCCAGCAGTTTCCACAATGGGTTCTATGGCTACACCTTC. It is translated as CASSFHNGFYGYTF.

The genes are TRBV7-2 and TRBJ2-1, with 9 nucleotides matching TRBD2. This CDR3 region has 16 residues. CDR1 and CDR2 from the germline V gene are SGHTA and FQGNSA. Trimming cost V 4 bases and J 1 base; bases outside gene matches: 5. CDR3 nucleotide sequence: TGTGCCAGCAGCTGGGCGGGAGGGCTTTCCTACAATGAGCAGTTCTTC. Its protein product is CASSWAGGLSYNEQFF.

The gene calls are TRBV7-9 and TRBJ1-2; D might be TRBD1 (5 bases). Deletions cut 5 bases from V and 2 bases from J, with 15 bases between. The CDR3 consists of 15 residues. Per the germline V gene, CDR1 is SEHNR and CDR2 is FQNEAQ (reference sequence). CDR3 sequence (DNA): TGTGCCAGCAGCCCCCAAGGGGTGCTCAACTATGGCTACACCTTC. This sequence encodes CASSPQGVLNYGYTF.

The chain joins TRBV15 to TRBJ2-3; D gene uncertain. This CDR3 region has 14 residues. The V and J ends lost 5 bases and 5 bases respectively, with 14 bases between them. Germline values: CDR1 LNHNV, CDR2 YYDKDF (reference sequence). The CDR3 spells CATSPSKGQDTQYF. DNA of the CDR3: TGTGCCACCAGCCCTTCGAAGGGCCAAGATACGCAGTATTTT.

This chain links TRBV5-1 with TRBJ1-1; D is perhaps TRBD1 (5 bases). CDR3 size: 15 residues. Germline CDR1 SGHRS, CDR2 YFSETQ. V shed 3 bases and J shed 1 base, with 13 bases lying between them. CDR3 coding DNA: TGCGCCAGCAGCTCCGCCGGGACGGGGAACACTGAAGCTTTCTTT. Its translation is CASSSAGTGNTEAFF.

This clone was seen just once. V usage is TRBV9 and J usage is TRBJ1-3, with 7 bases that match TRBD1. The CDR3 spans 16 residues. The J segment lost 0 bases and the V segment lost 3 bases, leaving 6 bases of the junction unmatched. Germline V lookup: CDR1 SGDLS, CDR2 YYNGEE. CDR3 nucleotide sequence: TGTGCCAGCAGCGCTTACAGGGGCAGCTCTGGAAACACCATATATTTT. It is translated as CASSAYRGSSGNTIYF.

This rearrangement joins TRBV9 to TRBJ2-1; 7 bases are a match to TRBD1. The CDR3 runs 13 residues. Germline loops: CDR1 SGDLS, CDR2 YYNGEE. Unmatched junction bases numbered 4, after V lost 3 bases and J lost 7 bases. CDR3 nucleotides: TGTGCCAGCAGCGGACAGGGTGGGAATGAGCAGTTCTTC. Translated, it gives CASSGQGGNEQFF.

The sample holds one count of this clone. This CDR3 is CASSPTTGIGEQYF. In DNA, the CDR3 is TGTGCCAGCTCACCCACGACAGGGATCGGCGAGCAGTACTTC. This chain links TRBV18 with TRBJ2-7; 7 bases match TRBD1. The CDR3 has 14 amino acids. The V gene's germline CDR1 is KGHSH and CDR2 LQKENI. J lost 6 bases, V lost 3 bases, and 8 bases had no gene match.